The table lists the clone carrying this T cell receptor beta chain with a few counts. The CDR3 consists of 14 residues. The V gene lost 1 base and the J gene lost 0 bases, with 4 bases spanning the gap. TCRdb passed the 5' RACE reads through MiXCR, listing each CDR3 protein once. Of a few hundred thousand distinct CDR3 sequences detected, 17% appear once; the ten largest clones hold 15% to 20%. This entry comes from a study of T cells after yellow fever vaccination. Study information: Low-cell-number fractions underwent preparation using SMART-Seq v4 Ultra Low Input.

The V gene is TRBV12-3 or TRBV12-4, the J gene TRBJ1-5; no reliable D call. The sample here was PBMCs, taken 4 to 6 days after the first yellow fever vaccination. This sequence was found in a man younger than 35 who received the YFV17D yellow fever vaccine. The chain's CDR3 is CASSLDHSNQPQHF. The CDR3 DNA reads TGTGCCAGCAGTTTAGACCATAGCAATCAGCCCCAGCATTTT.